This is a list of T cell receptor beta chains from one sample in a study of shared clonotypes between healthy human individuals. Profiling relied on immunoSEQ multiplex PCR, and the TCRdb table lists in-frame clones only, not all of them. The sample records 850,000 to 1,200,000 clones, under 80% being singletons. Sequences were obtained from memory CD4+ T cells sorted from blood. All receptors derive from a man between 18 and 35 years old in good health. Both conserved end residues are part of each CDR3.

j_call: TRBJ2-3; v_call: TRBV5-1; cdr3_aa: CASTPGTPSTDTQYF
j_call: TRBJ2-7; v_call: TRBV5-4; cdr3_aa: CASSSGLAVYEQYF
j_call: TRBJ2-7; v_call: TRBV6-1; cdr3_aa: CASRPATVSSYEQYF
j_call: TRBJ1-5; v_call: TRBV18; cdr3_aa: CASSLDRNSNQPQHF
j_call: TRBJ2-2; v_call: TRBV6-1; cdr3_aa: CASSPSRQGTGELFF
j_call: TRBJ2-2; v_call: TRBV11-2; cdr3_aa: CASSRLAGDTGELFF
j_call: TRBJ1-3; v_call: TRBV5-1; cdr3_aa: CASSQDRVSGNTIYF
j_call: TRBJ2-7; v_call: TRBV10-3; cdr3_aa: CAIRGDTTYEQYF
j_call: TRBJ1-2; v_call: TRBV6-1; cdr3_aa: CASSGDFGQGGYTF
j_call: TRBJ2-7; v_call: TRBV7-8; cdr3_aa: CASSLRDRTHEQYF
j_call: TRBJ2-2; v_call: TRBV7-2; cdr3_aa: CASSPQGATGELFF
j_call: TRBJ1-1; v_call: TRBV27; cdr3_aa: CASSLSSAGSVNTEAFF
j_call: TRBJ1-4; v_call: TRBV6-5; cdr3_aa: CASRRQDTTNEKLFF
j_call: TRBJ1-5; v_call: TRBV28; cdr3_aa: CASSLGRGQISNQPQHF
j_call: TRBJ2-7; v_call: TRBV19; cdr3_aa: CASSSHSGGSYEQYF
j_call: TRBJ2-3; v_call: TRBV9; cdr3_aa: CASSVDGLASTDTQYF
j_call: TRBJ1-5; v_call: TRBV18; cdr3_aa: CASSSDSNQPQHF
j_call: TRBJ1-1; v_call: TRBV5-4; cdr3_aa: CASSLGLMNTEAFF
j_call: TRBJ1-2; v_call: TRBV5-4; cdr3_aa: CASSFLGGTYGYTF
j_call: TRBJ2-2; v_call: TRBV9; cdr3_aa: CASSVGDRPNTGELFF
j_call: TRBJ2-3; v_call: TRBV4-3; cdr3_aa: CASSQDLRTSGLGGTDTQYF
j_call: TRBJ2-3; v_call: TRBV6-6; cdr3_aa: CASSPRDTQYF
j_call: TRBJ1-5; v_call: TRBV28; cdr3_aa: CASSPTGQGGQPQHF
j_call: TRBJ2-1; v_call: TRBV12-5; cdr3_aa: CASGLGSGSSYNEQFF
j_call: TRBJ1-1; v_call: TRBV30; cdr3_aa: CAWSVLRDTEAFF
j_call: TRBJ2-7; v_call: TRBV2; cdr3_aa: CASRGNEQYF
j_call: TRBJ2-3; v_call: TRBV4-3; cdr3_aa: CASSQQLPTGSVDTQYF
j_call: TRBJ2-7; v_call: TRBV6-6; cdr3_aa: CASSLDRVEQYF
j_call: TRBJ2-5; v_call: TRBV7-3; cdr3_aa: CARANGSGGGGETQYF
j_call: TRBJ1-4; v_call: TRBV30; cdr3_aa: CAWRRTGVSTNEKLFF
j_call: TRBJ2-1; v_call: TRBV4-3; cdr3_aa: CASSPGTSGTWAYNEQFF
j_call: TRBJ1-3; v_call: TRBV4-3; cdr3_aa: CASSQVPGSTGNTIYF
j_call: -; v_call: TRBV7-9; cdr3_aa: CASSFTNLYEQYF
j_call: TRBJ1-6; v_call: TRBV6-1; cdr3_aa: CASSETWGTGASNSPLHF
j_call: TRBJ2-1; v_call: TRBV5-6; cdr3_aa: CASSLEGTRRSNEQFF
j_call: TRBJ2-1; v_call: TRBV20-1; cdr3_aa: CSAEGTGEQFF
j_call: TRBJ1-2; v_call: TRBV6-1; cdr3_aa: CASSEQGQAYGYTF
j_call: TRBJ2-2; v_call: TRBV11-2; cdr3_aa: CASSLLASGRGELFF
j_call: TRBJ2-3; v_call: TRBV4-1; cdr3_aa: CASSQGVAGGPITSTDTQYF
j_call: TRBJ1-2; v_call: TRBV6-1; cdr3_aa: CASRLLVFGDYGYTF
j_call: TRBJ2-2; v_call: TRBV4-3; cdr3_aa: CASSLQENTGELFF
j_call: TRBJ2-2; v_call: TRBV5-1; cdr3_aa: CASSAGTSAVGGELFF
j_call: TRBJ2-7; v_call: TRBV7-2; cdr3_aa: CASSQSGEQYF
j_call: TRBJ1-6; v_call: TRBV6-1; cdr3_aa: CASSIGRETPLHF
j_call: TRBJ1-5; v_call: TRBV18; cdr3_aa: CASSRGQSNQPQHF
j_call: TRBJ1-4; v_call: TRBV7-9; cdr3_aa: CASSLTRQVNEKLFF
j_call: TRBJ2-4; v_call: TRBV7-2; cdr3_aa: CASSPSNGNIQYF
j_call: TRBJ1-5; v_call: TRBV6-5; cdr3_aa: CASSERDGYQPQHF
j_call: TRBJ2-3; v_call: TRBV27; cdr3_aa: CASGTSGRDTQYF
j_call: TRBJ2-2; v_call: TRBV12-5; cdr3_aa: CASGSGQGEKGTGELFF
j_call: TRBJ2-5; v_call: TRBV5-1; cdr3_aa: CASSFGGQSEETQYF
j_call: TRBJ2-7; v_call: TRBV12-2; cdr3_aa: CASPHESDPSYEQYF
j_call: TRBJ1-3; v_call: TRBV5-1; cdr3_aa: CASRSDGLNSGNTIYF
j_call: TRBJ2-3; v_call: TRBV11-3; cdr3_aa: CASSPGQGGFPDTQYF
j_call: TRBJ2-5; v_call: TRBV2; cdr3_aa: CASSEASGGQETQYF
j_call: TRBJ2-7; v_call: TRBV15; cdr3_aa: CATSALRAYEQYF
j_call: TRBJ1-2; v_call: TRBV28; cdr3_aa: CASSQGSRKNYGYTF
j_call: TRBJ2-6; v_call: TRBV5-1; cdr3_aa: CASTPGQEAGANVLTF
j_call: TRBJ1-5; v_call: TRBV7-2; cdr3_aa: CASSPSYSNQPQHF